This TCR beta chain appears in the sequencing data of a study of T cell responses to AZD1222 COVID-19 vaccine. Background on the study: Second-dose schedules of about 4 or about 12 weeks were combined. Study results and limitations: Spike-specific TCR breadth rose after two AZD1222 doses, and depth rose as well. Most donors were white British and more were female, and clonal diversity was possibly underestimated.

CDR3 length equals 14 residues. Germline values: CDR1 SGHTA, CDR2 FQGNSA. V lost 5 bases to trimming and J lost 1 base, with 12 bases between them. Turning to this clone: Its antigen is still unknown.

Assay: immunoSEQ multiplex PCR; the TCRdb copy retains only in-frame clones and omits some. Counted here are 55,000 to 75,000 clones, around 83% occurring once; the ten biggest clones make up 12%. The specimen comprised peripheral blood, sampled on day 0 of AZD1222 vaccination. This receptor was taken from an adult in good health. The chain recombines TRBV7-2 with TRBJ2-7, with D perhaps matching TRBD1 or TRBD2 (5 bases each). CDR3 region: CASSAGTQSYEQYF. The CDR3 bases are TGTGCCAGCAGCGCCGGGACGCAATCCTACGAGCAGTACTTC.